This TCR beta chain was recorded in a study of chemoradiotherapy in HPV16-positive cancers (dated by TCRdb to 2022 to 2024). For the wider study: Functional T-cell assays on cells from two HPV16-positive patients defined candidate HPV-specific T-cell clones and common TCR motifs. The study asked whether T-cell immunity against the HPV oncoproteins E6 and E7 changes during chemoradiotherapy and whether it affects survival. The candidate HPV-specific TCRs and motifs were subsequently tracked in TCR repertoires obtained from approximately 86 patients with HPV-related cancers. The full study reports these points: Improved recurrence-free survival in HPV16-positive patients was associated with expansion of HPV-responsive T cells during chemoradiotherapy. The survival association was reported for HPV16-positive patients, and the functional definition of HPV-specific T cells was derived from only two HPV16-positive patients. Expansion of candidate HPV-specific clones and E7-related TCR motifs was observed in the tumor microenvironment during treatment, whereas no such expansion was observed for non-HPV-specific T cells.

Because repertoires were sampled repeatedly during chemoradiotherapy, clonal expansion in the tumor microenvironment could be followed. Library preparation used the immunoSEQ multiplex PCR assay. This is the immuneACCESS table as TCRdb keeps it, with only in-frame sequences that have V and J called. A part of the clones is gone; compared with another copy, unresolved V genes explain less than half, and the rest is unexplained. The sample table holds around 15,000 clones, of which just under 70% were seen once. The ten largest make up 15% to 20% of the sample. With regard to this clone: This receptor's antigen is unknown. No per-base quality is available; no much larger clone lies one base away.

Ends trimmed: V by 4 bases, J by 2 bases; bases unmatched to a gene: 11. The CDR3 runs 16 residues from the cysteine to the phenylalanine. The entry retains the CDR3 DNA only, 48 bases that are in frame from base 1. The germline V gene (reference sequence) supplies CDR1 LNHDA and CDR2 SQIVND. The source of this sequence is a human donor with HPV-associated anogenital cancer. The chain joins TRBV19 to TRBJ2-7, with 7 bases matching TRBD1. The sample was acquired from a patient who underwent chemoradiotherapy. This receptor has the CDR3 CASSTQRDRDPYEQYF. The nucleotide sequence is given as TGTGCCAGTAGTACCCAACGAGACAGGGATCCCTACGAGCAGTACTTC.